A selection of T cell receptor beta chains follows, all from one sample in a study of T cell repertoires in cytomegalovirus infection. TCRdb fed the reads into MiXCR, producing one record per CDR3 protein. The sample yields some 300,000 distinct CDR3 sequences, roughly 15% seen once. Material: PBMCs. The receptors stem from a human donor in good health (CMV status not recorded). Some clones in this sample may be carry-over from other donors' samples. The CDR3 runs from the conserved cysteine through the conserved F or W. A D gene is named only where the DNA matches it firmly. Clone size, where shown, is once, few, many, or a class for clones that have expanded.

>NA|TRBV7-6|TRBJ1-1|many
CASSLTGGEAFF
TGTGCCAGCAGCTTAACCGGCGGTGAAGCTTTCTTT
>NA|TRBV2|TRBJ2-1|few
CASSGGPDEQFF
TGTGCCAGCAGTGGGGGTCCGGATGAGCAGTTCTTC
>NA|TRBV28|TRBJ2-1|NA
CASSTTKRISYNEQFF
TGTGCCAGCAGCACGACTAAGCGGATCTCCTACAATGAGCAGTTCTTC
>NA|TRBV5-5|TRBJ1-1|many
CASSLREAANTEAFF
TGTGCCAGCAGCCTCAGGGAGGCGGCGAACACTGAAGCTTTCTTT
>TRBD2|TRBV29-1|TRBJ2-5|few
CSVELAGYGETQYF
TGCAGCGTTGAACTAGCGGGATACGGAGAGACCCAGTACTTC
>NA|TRBV6-2/TRBV6-3|TRBJ2-7|few
CASIPREEIYKQYF
TGTGCCAGCATACCGAGGGAGGAAATCTACAAGCAGTACTTC
>TRBD1|TRBV12-3/TRBV12-4|TRBJ1-2|NA
CASRRTGSGGYTF
TGTGCCAGCAGGCGGACAGGGTCGGGTGGCTACACCTTC
>NA|TRBV12-3/TRBV12-4|TRBJ1-4|NA
CASAPPATNEKLFF
TGTGCCAGCGCTCCGCCCGCAACTAATGAAAAACTGTTTTTT
>NA|TRBV7-3|TRBJ1-1|many
CASSAGPPKNTEAFF
TGTGCCAGCAGCGCGGGACCCCCTAAGAACACTGAAGCTTTCTTT
>NA|TRBV28|TRBJ2-5|many
CASSFGFQKTQYF
TGTGCCAGCAGTTTCGGCTTTCAGAAGACCCAGTACTTC
>NA|TRBV6-2/TRBV6-3|TRBJ1-2|few
CASSYLGYGYTF
TGTGCCAGCAGTTACCTGGGGTATGGCTACACCTTC
>NA|TRBV20-1|TRBJ1-2|few
CSARDQGDATTDYGYTF
TGCAGTGCTAGAGACCAGGGAGATGCGACTACTGACTATGGCTACACCTTC
>NA|TRBV29-1|TRBJ1-1|NA
CSASEGSANTEAFF
TGCAGCGCATCGGAGGGATCAGCCAACACTGAAGCTTTCTTT
>NA|TRBV20-1|TRBJ2-5|few
CSAGKLGAGEETQYF
TGCAGTGCCGGAAAACTGGGGGCAGGAGAGGAGACCCAGTACTTC
>NA|TRBV28|TRBJ1-3|many
CASSSPTGPLLSGNTIYF
TGTGCCAGCAGTTCTCCCACCGGGCCTCTCCTCTCTGGAAACACCATATATTTT
>NA|TRBV7-2|TRBJ1-1|many
CASSLGGGMNTEAFF
TGTGCCAGCAGCCTTGGGGGGGGAATGAACACTGAAGCTTTCTTT
>NA|TRBV7-2|TRBJ2-7|many
CASSLAGRDEQYF
TGTGCCAGCAGCTTAGCGGGACGGGACGAGCAGTACTTC
>TRBD1|TRBV9|TRBJ2-7|few
CASSVGQGEWEQYF
TGTGCCAGCAGCGTAGGGCAGGGGGAGTGGGAGCAGTACTTC
>NA|TRBV14|TRBJ2-3|NA
CASSQDFGRTATDTQYF
TGTGCCAGCAGCCAAGATTTTGGTAGGACAGCCACAGATACGCAGTATTTT
>NA|TRBV2|TRBJ1-1|NA
CASSGGDPRAFF
TGTGCCAGCAGTGGGGGGGACCCAAGAGCTTTCTTT
>NA|TRBV11-3|TRBJ1-1|many
CASSLEVNTEAFF
TGTGCCAGCAGCTTAGAGGTGAACACTGAAGCTTTCTTT
>TRBD2|TRBV6-1|TRBJ2-1|NA
CASSEKGEGSYNEQFF
TGTGCCAGCAGTGAAAAAGGGGAGGGCTCCTACAATGAGCAGTTCTTC
>NA|TRBV2|TRBJ1-1|many
CASSEASSQAFF
TGTGCCAGCAGTGAGGCCTCAAGCCAAGCTTTCTTT
>NA|TRBV6-2/TRBV6-3|TRBJ2-7|NA
CASRDVHEQYF
TGTGCCAGCCGAGACGTGCACGAGCAGTACTTC
>NA|TRBV28|TRBJ1-5|NA
CASKGVGSNQPQHF
TGTGCCAGCAAGGGTGTGGGCAGCAATCAGCCCCAGCATTTT
>TRBD2|TRBV20-1|TRBJ2-1|NA
CSASPGLGELEQFF
TGCAGTGCTAGCCCGGGACTAGGGGAGCTTGAGCAGTTCTTC
>NA|TRBV2|TRBJ2-2|NA
CASSPLGQNTGELFF
TGTGCCAGCAGCCCTCTGGGACAGAACACCGGGGAGCTGTTTTTT
>NA|TRBV28|TRBJ2-5|NA
CASSSGAWLKTQYF
TGTGCCAGCAGTTCCGGAGCGTGGTTGAAGACCCAGTACTTC
>NA|TRBV5-1|TRBJ1-6|few
CASSLAGQNYNSPLHF
TGCGCCAGCAGCTTGGCCGGGCAGAACTATAATTCACCCCTCCACTTT
>TRBD2|TRBV28|TRBJ2-7|many
CASSPLRTSVPYEQYF
TGTGCCAGCAGTCCCCTCCGGACTAGCGTGCCCTACGAGCAGTACTTC
>NA|TRBV12-3/TRBV12-4|TRBJ1-2|many
CASSGGTKDYTF
TGTGCCAGCAGTGGAGGGACAAAAGACTACACCTTC
>NA|TRBV5-1|TRBJ1-5|many
CASSLDGASQPQHF
TGCGCCAGCAGCTTGGACGGGGCTTCTCAGCCCCAGCATTTT
>NA|TRBV19|TRBJ2-1|NA
CATRGEGLGSEQFF
TGTGCCACCCGGGGAGAGGGGCTGGGAAGTGAGCAGTTCTTC